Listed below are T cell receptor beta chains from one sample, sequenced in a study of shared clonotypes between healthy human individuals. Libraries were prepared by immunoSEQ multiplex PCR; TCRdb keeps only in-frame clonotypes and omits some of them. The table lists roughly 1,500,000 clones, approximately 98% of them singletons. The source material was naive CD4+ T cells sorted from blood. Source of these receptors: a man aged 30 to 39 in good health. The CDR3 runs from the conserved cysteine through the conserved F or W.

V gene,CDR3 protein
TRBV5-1,CASTNQGGIDTQYF
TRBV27,CASSLRDSPLHF
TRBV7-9,CASSSPLQGSPEAFF
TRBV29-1,CSVEWKAGAGNEQFF
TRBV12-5,CASGLGNGTGRETQYF
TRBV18,CASSPPEGRVADTQYF
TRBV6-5,CASIRHSGSLYGYTF
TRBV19,CASSGSIGQPQHF
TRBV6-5,CASKQREGDEQFF
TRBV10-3,CAISESGEGEQFF
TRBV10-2,CASWGANEQYF
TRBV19,CATSGGTGFRDTQYF
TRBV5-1,CASSLGLTGVNQETQYF
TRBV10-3,CAISESGNEQFF
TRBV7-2,CASSGDRYNSYNEQFF
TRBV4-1,CASSQEEGGFYNEQFF
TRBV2,CASTSGGLGGEQYF
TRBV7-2,CASTPEAYNQPQHF
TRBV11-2,CASSLARPQHF
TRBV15,CATSTEQGAYEQYF
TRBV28,CASSYRGQPGYEQYF
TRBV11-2,CASSLGAVKRYEQYF
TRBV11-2,CASTLFLAGVNEQFF
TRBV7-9,CASSRDGYGGAFF
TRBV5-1,CASSLSGTDSYEQYF
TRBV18,CASSPFLGGQDEKLFF
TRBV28,CASSPLAGQGNTEAFF
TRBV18,CASSPIGTSGFYEQYF
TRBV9,CASSVATGMVTEAFF
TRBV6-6,CARITYRARGNEKLFF
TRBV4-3,CASSQELGRFF
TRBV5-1,CASSSSDYEQYF
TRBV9,CASSPRGGAWETQYF
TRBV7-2,CASSLNTGREAFF
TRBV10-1,CASSAGLAGGYEQYF
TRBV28,CASSFSGSTEAFF
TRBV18,CASSPLDSSGEQYF
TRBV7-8,CASSLGRTSGREWGNEQFF
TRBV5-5,CASSFGAYEQYF
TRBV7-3,CASNLAGGPYEQYF
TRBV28,CASSLPRGHETNEKLFF
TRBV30,CAWSVLAGATGELFF
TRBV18,CASSPPFTSGTGAIRPGTGELFF